This T cell receptor (beta chain) is drawn from a study of follicular helper T cells after annual influenza vaccination. The time point: 2013-2014 season, 7 days after vaccination. Cells are cTfh (non-naive CD4+CXCR5+PD-1+), split by ICOS and CD38 into double-positive or double-negative. The table came from immunoSEQ multiplex PCR; TCRdb's copy has only in-frame clones and leaves some out. This sample has about 4,800 clones, with roughly nine tenths found just once. Germline V gene lookup returns CDR1 SEHNR and CDR2 FQNEAQ (reference sequence). The CDR3 covers 15 residues. The V end lost 5 bases, the J end lost 5 bases, and 18 bases lay between the germline ends.

This TCR was recovered from an adult who received the influenza vaccine. Source: CXCR5+ CD38- circulating T follicular helper cells from blood, taken 7 days after influenza vaccination. Described subset: circulating Tfh, non-naive CD4+CXCR5+PD-1+ (ICOS+CD38+ or ICOS-CD38-). The chain joins TRBV7-9 to TRBJ1-2; D is ambiguous. CDR3 region: CASSPRGGMGYGYTF. The CDR3 nucleotides are TGTGCCAGCAGCCCCCGAGGAGGGATGGGGTATGGCTACACCTTC.